The subject of this entry is one TCR beta chain. The target of this receptor is not known. Base-call qualities are not available, and no considerably larger clone is one nucleotide away. This sample is drawn from a study of cytomegalovirus exposure and HLA in healthy donors (dated by TCRdb to 2016 to 2017). Some background on the complete study: According to an earlier analysis of a few hundred of the donors, 150 million to 200 million T cells yielded 100 million or so unique TCR beta sequences and less than 300 Gb of sequence data. Approximately 330 gigabases of sequencing data and approximately 92 million unique TCR sequences made up an early release that covered under 750 HLA-typed donors. Of the approximately 400 genotyped donors, around 81% fell in the genetic ancestry cluster associated with self-reported Caucasian donors. The study aimed to test whether cataloging public T cell receptors could reveal signatures of past pathogen exposure. The study profiled the T cell repertoires of hundreds of subjects by immunosequencing and related them to cytomegalovirus serostatus. In addition to the first cohort of about 650 subjects, a separate validation cohort of under 150 different subjects was used. High-throughput TCR immunosequencing, statistical association of individual TCRs with disease status, and machine learning were combined to predict cytomegalovirus infection status. To study patterns of TCR occurrence, a later analysis re-analyzed previously published TCR beta repertoires from hundreds of donors and added high-resolution HLA genotyping. Rather than using new phenotypic data, the later analysis identified candidate immune exposures from TCR beta sequences and from how often those sequences occurred across donors. In an earlier analysis of over 550 of the donors, high-throughput TCR beta sequencing was used to judge whether each TCR beta V gene segment behaved as functional or pseudogenic. Donor age, sex, ethnicity and CMV serostatus were compiled alongside the repertoire data. Genome-wide SNP genotypes for about three fifths of the roughly 670 donors were used in a later genetic analysis, which treated that subset as a discovery cohort. All discovery cohort repertoires had been generated on a single sequencing platform. HLA typing included class I and class II loci at four-digit resolution. The number of donors typed differed by locus, with about 629-630 for A, B, C, DRB1 and DQB1, around 520 for DQA1, 600 to 610 for DPA1, and 450 to 480 for DPB1. About five DR-DQ haplotypes were treated as single units for association and clustering because of strong linkage in the cohort. Among about 400 genotyped donors of the cohort, an average of roughly 230,000 unique TCR beta nucleotide sequences was sequenced per donor, of which approximately 18% were non-productive.

Reading the germline V gene gives CDR1 MGHRA and CDR2 YSYEKL. V is reduced by 0 bases and J by 3 bases, leaving a spacing of 9 bases between them. The CDR3 measures 15 amino acids from cysteine to phenylalanine. Of all the DNA, just the CDR3 is kept, 45 bases in frame from base 1. The method behind the library was the immunoSEQ multiplex PCR assay. For the multiplex PCR, a mixture combining 60 forward primers for TCR Vbeta segments and 13 reverse primers for TCR Jbeta segments was used. Amplification of the CDR3 region of rearranged TCR beta genes was performed with a multiplex PCR assay on genomic DNA. Amplified TCR beta libraries were sequenced as 87-base-pair reads on the Illumina HiSeq System. Per the authors' processing: A later analysis counted approximately 84 million unique TCR beta chains across the 500 to 850 repertoires, and roughly 9.9 million of these chains were shared by at least two donors. To remove PCR and sequencing errors, raw reads were error-corrected and collapsed into unique sequences using a nearest-neighbor algorithm that merged closely related sequences. Alignment of CDR3 sequences to IMGT reference sequences was used to assign V, D and J gene segments. For a sequence to be retained, a match of at least six nucleotides to both a V gene segment and a J gene segment was required. Rearrangements were called productive when the CDR3 lacked stop codons and stayed in frame with V and J; all others were non-productive. CDR3 was defined by IMGT convention, running from the second conserved V-encoded cysteine to the conserved J-encoded phenylalanine. Sequences without an unambiguous match to a single V gene segment were excluded from the earlier analysis of about 630 of the donors. An earlier analysis of over 450 of the donors classified V segments as functional when productive rearrangements were above 56.7% and as segregating when the standard deviation between donors was above 5%. To diagnose cytomegalovirus status from the catalog of TCR beta chain sequences, a statistical classification framework was built. A later analysis assigned V and J genes by comparing TCR nucleotide sequences with IMGT/GENE-DB human TR gene sequences. Using the TCRdist pipeline, a later analysis assigned CDR3 sequences along with most-parsimonious VDJ recombination scenarios. In a later analysis, every TCR beta chain was defined by the combination of its CDR3 amino acid sequence and its V-gene family, and reads without a unique V-gene family were dropped. In a later analysis, nearly 600 highly shared, low-generation-probability nucleotide sequences were removed to address suspected cross-contamination and a sequencing artifact. For each public chain, a later analysis derived a clonal expansion index from normalized ranks of inferred template counts within each repertoire. A later analysis computed generation probabilities with a VDJ recombination model fitted to out-of-frame rearrangements, and checked the results against IGoR. In a later analysis, TCR-TCR, TCR-HLA and TCR-CMV co-occurrence was scored with hypergeometric tests, and a repertoire-size bias correction was applied to TCR pairs. A later analysis estimated false discovery rates by permuting HLA or CMV assignments 20 times. A later analysis grouped co-occurring TCRs with DBSCAN, adding TCRdist sequence similarity when clustering within HLA-allele-positive subsets. For co-occurrence clustering, repertoires with fewer than 30,000 or more than 120,000 public chains were excluded, along with four to six repertoires with anomalous nucleotide sharing. TCRdb retrieved this table from immuneACCESS and kept in-frame rearrangements only. Not all clones are present; in checked studies, unresolved V genes account for under half, and no reason is known for the remainder. That table supplies the V and J calls and clone size; D and trimming were determined from the DNA. The sample records under 200,000 clones, 70% to 80% of which are singletons. The ten largest account for 12% to 15% of the sample.

The investigation overall reported the following: Strong co-occurrence of HLA alleles, especially DR and DQ, made assigning TCR associations to individual alleles difficult. Because some donors lacked HLA typing at each locus, the association tests relied only on the typed subset. According to a later analysis, TCR association rates differed among HLA loci, with DRB1 alleles showing the most associated TCRs and HLA-C alleles showing the fewest. Because the 87-base-pair reads could not distinguish some IMGT-functional V segments, including TRBV6-2 and TRBV6-3, those segments were excluded. CMV serostatus was the only immune exposure information available for the cohort. A later analysis found that HLA-associated TCR beta chains were more clonally expanded and had lower generation probabilities than equally common non-associated chains. Broadly in line with IMGT annotations, most TCR beta V segments showed up in productive rearrangements about 87% or about 30% of the time in an earlier analysis of roughly 590 of the donors. While some public TCRs were present in many individuals, most TCR sequences turned up only very rarely across donors. At a false discovery rate of 0.05, a later analysis linked under 20,000 TCR beta sequences to specific HLA alleles. The authors suggested that the approach could potentially be generalized to other disease states and immunological phenotypes. The classifier was reported to diagnose cytomegalovirus status with high specificity and sensitivity in both the original and validation cohorts. Linkage disequilibrium might explain the correlated functional status among segregating V segments, but an unknown experimental factor could not be ruled out. According to a later analysis, parvovirus B19, influenza, CMV and Epstein-Barr virus appeared linked to several top co-occurrence clusters. A further reported finding was that TCR beta sequences accurately predicted the HLA-A and HLA-B alleles for most subjects in the first cohort. An association between a missense DCLRE1C variant and V-gene and J-gene trimming of TCR beta chains was found in a later genetic analysis and replicated in an independent cohort. In this cohort, only TCR beta chains were sequenced, and detectable features were limited by the absence of alpha or paired-chain data. A later genetic analysis reported fewer N-insertions in productive TCRs among donors in an Asian-associated ancestry cluster than the approximately 670-donor mean. The presence/absence analyses assumed that sequencing depth was roughly uniform across donors, and that assumption may not be true. A cluster of highly shared sequence variants was judged likely to be a technical artifact of the sequencing pipeline. A later analysis found that most CMV-associated TCR beta chains appeared HLA-restricted, with HLA associations seemingly driven largely by CMV exposure. In the study, some 160 TCR beta chains were listed as associated with cytomegalovirus. A few of the identified cytomegalovirus-associated TCR beta chains were confirmed in vitro to be specific for cytomegalovirus antigens. Roughly 15 rarely observed V segments, including chromosome 9 orphons, were excluded from the earlier analysis of some 590 of the donors because counts were too low.

In total, 630 or so healthy bone marrow donors made up the cohort. All cohort members were sampled while nominally healthy, although unrecorded immune exposures were likely present. The donor was CMV seropositive and was included in the group of 250 to 350 seropositive cohort members. A peripheral blood sample was collected from each donor, and TCR beta sequencing was performed on peripheral blood mononuclear cells. The Qiagen DNeasy Blood Extraction Kit was used to extract genomic DNA from the blood cell samples. The receptor's source is a woman in her twenties or thirties in good health and CMV-seropositive. The chain is made from TRBV4-1 and TRBJ1-3; the D gene is not confidently resolved. The sample comprised PBMCs. The CDR3 amino acid sequence is: CASSQDREDGNTIYF. The sequenced DNA is TGCGCCAGCAGCCAAGATCGGGAGGATGGAAACACCATATATTTT.